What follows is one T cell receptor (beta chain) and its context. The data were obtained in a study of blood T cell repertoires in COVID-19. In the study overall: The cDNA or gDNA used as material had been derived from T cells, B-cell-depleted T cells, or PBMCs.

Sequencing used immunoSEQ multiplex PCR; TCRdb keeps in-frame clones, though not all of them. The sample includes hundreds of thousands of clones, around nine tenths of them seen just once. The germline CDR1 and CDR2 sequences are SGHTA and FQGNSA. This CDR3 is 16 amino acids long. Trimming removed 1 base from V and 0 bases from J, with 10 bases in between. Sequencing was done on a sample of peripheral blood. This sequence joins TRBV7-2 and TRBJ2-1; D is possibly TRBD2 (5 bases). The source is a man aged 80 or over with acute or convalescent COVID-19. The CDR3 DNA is TGTGCCAGCAGCTTAGAACCTAGCAGCTCCTACAATGAGCAGTTCTTC. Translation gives CASSLEPSSSYNEQFF.